This T cell receptor beta chain appears in the sequencing data of a study of regulatory T cells in long-lasting Graves disease. Whole-study results and caveats: Fewer public clonotypes were shared by new patients (around 990) than by persistent patients (about 2,800). With a small sample size, accuracy may have been reduced.

On this clonotype itself: Its antigen remains unknown.

Through Arm-PCR of CDR3 regions and iRepertoire HTBI primers, TCR beta libraries were built. Authors' processing steps: The samples included around 64 TRBV and 14 TRBJ segments. TCRdb reprocessed the multiplex PCR reads with MiXCR, giving one entry per CDR3 protein. These V and J calls are TCRdb output, not the study's own analysis. The sample lists 400,000 to 500,000 distinct CDR3 sequences, 20% to 25% occurring once. With V trimmed by 0 bases and J by 1 base, 0 bases remained unmatched. Germline values: CDR1 SGDLS, CDR2 YYNGEE. The CDR3 spans 14 residues. Time point noted: persistent/refractory GD, antithyroid drugs over 5 years with positive TRAb. Isolated PBMC RNA provided the starting material for the TCR library.

This TCR came from a female donor with Graves disease. The chain joins TRBV9 to TRBJ1-2, with 7 nucleotides matching TRBD1. The starting material was peripheral blood mononuclear cells (PBMCs), obtained when the disease was refractory, from a patient treated with antithyroid drugs. As DNA, the CDR3 is TGTGCCAGCAGCGTAGGGGACAGTAACTATGGCTACACCTTC. This sequence encodes CASSVGDSNYGYTF.